This paragraph covers one T cell receptor beta chain sequence. Known numbers of the T cell clone KT2 were added to PBMC. These data originate in a study of quantifying T cell responses using KT2 cells. Study-level information: Reverse transcription used primers in the TCR alpha and beta constant regions. The second PCR ran as a qPCR until a predetermined fluorescence threshold was reached.

The cDNA 3' end received a ligated oligonucleotide with a UMI. The first PCR ran 3 to 5 cycles with an equimolar RC1.1 and RC1.2 beta primer mix. One entry per CDR3 protein, called by TCRdb with MiXCR from the UMI-ligation and nested PCR reads. The sample includes roughly 50,000 distinct CDR3 sequences, 12% of them seen just once. The specimen was PBMCs spiked with cells of the T cell clone KT2. This TCR came from a human donor.

The CDR3 loop reads CSARAMEGYTF. CDR3 coding DNA: TGCAGTGCTAGAGCCATGGAGGGCTACACCTTC. The rearrangement joins TRBV20-1 to TRBJ1-2; D remains ambiguous. The germline V and J ends were trimmed by 1 base and 8 bases, with 8 bases remaining between them. Germline values: CDR1 DFQATT, CDR2 SNEGSKA (reference sequence). CDR3 size: 11 residues.